The 6 T cell receptor beta chains listed next were all sequenced from one sample in a study of response to subunit inactivated influenza vaccine. TCRdb reanalysed the RT-PCR reads using MiXCR and keeps one entry per CDR3 protein. The sample carries around 710,000 distinct CDR3 sequences, approximately 14% recorded once. Sequences were derived from PBMCs from blood, sampled 14 to 15 days before vaccination. The origin of the receptors is a man in his fifties or sixties who received an inactivated influenza vaccine.

This sequence joins TRBV30 and TRBJ2-2; 7 nucleotides line up with TRBD1. After removal of 5 bases from V and 0 bases from J, the junction contained 3 bases not matched to a gene. CDR3 size: 14 residues. Germline assignment: CDR1 GTSNPN and CDR2 SVGIG (reference sequence). CDR3 coding DNA: TGTGCCTGGGACGGACAGGCGAACACCGGGGAGCTGTTTTTT. It is translated as CAWDGQANTGELFF.

J is TRBJ1-5 and V is TRBV2; 7 bases map to TRBD1. Germline values: CDR1 SNHLY, CDR2 FYNNEI. The CDR3 covers 18 residues. V was pared by 5 bases and J by 0 bases, with 13 bases of the junction left unmatched. The CDR3 spells CASSTPPGQGGSNQPQHF. In DNA form, the CDR3 reads TGTGCCAGCAGTACCCCGCCGGGGCAGGGGGGTAGCAATCAGCCCCAGCATTTT.

This clonotype was detected a few times. V and J are TRBV9 and TRBJ2-1; the D gene is possibly TRBD2 (6 bases). The V gene's germline CDR1 is SGDLS and CDR2 YYNGEE. Trimming pared 2 bases from V and 9 bases from J, leaving 15 bases between. This CDR3 is 14 amino acids long. The CDR3 DNA sequence: TGTGCCAGCAGCGTGGAGGGAACCTCCAGTGAGCAGTTCTTC. It translates to CASSVEGTSSEQFF.

This clonotype was recorded at least ten times. The rearrangement links TRBV29-1 to TRBJ2-5, with a tentative D call TRBD2 (5 bases). The ends were cut back, 4 bases at V and 5 bases at J, with 11 bases in the middle. The CDR3 covers 12 residues. CDR1 SQVTM and CDR2 ANQGSEA come from the germline V gene. The CDR3 bases are TGCAGCGTTGTTGTGGCGGGCGAGACCCAGTACTTC. It specifies CSVVVAGETQYF.

The V and J genes are TRBV4-1 and TRBJ2-6; D is undetermined. The CDR3 is 19 amino acids. Germline V gene data show CDR1 as MGHRA and CDR2 as YSYEKL. Trimming removed 1 base from V and 0 bases from J, with 16 bases in between. CDR3 in DNA: TGCGCCAGCAGCCAAGGTAGGGCCTCTGTTTCCTCTGGGGCCAACGTCCTGACTTTC. Residues: CASSQGRASVSSGANVLTF.

The chain is built from TRBV5-1 and TRBJ1-2; D uncertain. The V gene lost 0 bases and the J gene lost 9 bases, with 9 bases spanning the gap. The CDR3 runs 12 residues. The germline CDR1 and CDR2 sequences are SGHRS and YFSETQ. The CDR3 here is CASSLEGGSYTF. The CDR3 DNA sequence: TGCGCCAGCAGCTTGGAGGGCGGGAGCTACACCTTC.